This is a list of T cell receptor beta chains from one sample in a study of shared clonotypes between healthy human individuals. Only in-frame clones appear in the TCRdb table, and some are missing; sequencing was by immunoSEQ multiplex PCR. The sample holds fewer than 850,000 clones; about 96% are singletons and the top ten take less than 0.25%. Material: naive CD8+ T cells sorted from blood. Source of these receptors: a man between 25 and 39 years old in good health. CDR3s include the opening cysteine and the closing phenylalanine or tryptophan. D genes are given only for firm matches.

TRBV2	TRBJ1-1	NA	TGTGCCAGCAGCCGGAGGGAGGATAACACTGAAGCTTTCTTT	CASSRREDNTEAFF
TRBV27	TRBJ2-7	NA	TGTGCCAGCAGTCACAGACAGACCTACGAGCAGTACTTC	CASSHRQTYEQYF
TRBV25-1	TRBJ1-2	TRBD1	TGTGCCAGCAGTGGGGACAGCTATGGCTACACCTTC	CASSGDSYGYTF
TRBV7-6	TRBJ2-7	NA	TGTGCCAGCACCGTCGGTCAGGGGAACTACGAGCAGTACTTC	CASTVGQGNYEQYF
TRBV7-2	TRBJ2-7	NA	TGTGCCAGCAACCCCCTCAACCAGCGATCCTACGAGCAGTACTTC	CASNPLNQRSYEQYF
TRBV7-9	TRBJ2-5	NA	TGTGCCAGCAGCTTACGGGGACCCCAAGAGACCCAGTACTTC	CASSLRGPQETQYF
TRBV25-1	TRBJ2-7	NA	TGTGCCAGCCAGGGAGGCGAGCAGTACTTC	CASQGGEQYF
TRBV10-3	TRBJ2-3	TRBD1	TGTGCCATCACCAGGACAGGGGGCACAGATACGCAGTATTTT	CAITRTGGTDTQYF
TRBV5-1	TRBJ1-1	NA	TGCGCCAGCAACGAATGGGGGGGCTCGAACACTGAAGCTTTCTTT	CASNEWGGSNTEAFF
TRBV7-6	TRBJ2-3	TRBD2	TGTGCCAGCAGCTTTCTCCCGGGACTAGCGGGAAGAGTGTCAGATACGCAGTATTTT	CASSFLPGLAGRVSDTQYF
TRBV9	TRBJ2-3	TRBD2	TGTGCCAGCAGCGTAGGCACTACTAGCGGGAGTAGCACAGATACGCAGTATTTT	CASSVGTTSGSSTDTQYF
TRBV7-8	TRBJ2-2	NA	TGTGCCAGCAGCTTAGCGTGGGGTTTGGACGGGGAGCTGTTTTTT	CASSLAWGLDGELFF
TRBV28	TRBJ1-5	NA	TGTGCCAGCAGTTCTTCCGGACAGTTCAATCAGCCCCAGCATTTT	CASSSSGQFNQPQHF
TRBV27	TRBJ2-7	TRBD2	TGTGCCAGCAGTTCCTCCGTCGGGGAAGTTCTCGGGAGGGAGCAGTACTTC	CASSSSVGEVLGREQYF
TRBV13	TRBJ2-5	NA	TGTGCCAGCAGGGACACTAGCCAAGAGACCCAGTACTTC	CASRDTSQETQYF
TRBV27	TRBJ2-2	TRBD2	TGTGCCAGCAGTCCGGGGACTAGCGGGATACCCGGGGAGCTGTTTTTT	CASSPGTSGIPGELFF
TRBV11-2	TRBJ2-2	NA	TGTGCCAGCAGCCGTGCTAAGAACACCGGGGAGCTGTTTTTT	CASSRAKNTGELFF
TRBV21-1	TRBJ2-7	NA	TGTGCCAGCACCCTGACAGGGGCCAGACTCAGCGCTTACGAGCAGTACTTC	CASTLTGARLSAYEQYF
TRBV4-3	TRBJ2-1	NA	TGCGCCAGCAGCCAAGATCTCAGCACTAGTGTCGATGAGCAGTTCTTC	CASSQDLSTSVDEQFF
TRBV5-5	TRBJ2-7	TRBD2	TGTGCCAGCAGCGCCACCGGGACTAGCGCCATTTACGAGCAGTACTTC	CASSATGTSAIYEQYF
TRBV5-4	TRBJ2-7	TRBD2	TGTGCCAGCAGCCCCCCCACTAGCGGGAGATACGAGCAGTACTTC	CASSPPTSGRYEQYF
TRBV11-2	TRBJ2-7	NA	TGTGCCAGCAGCTTATCACAGGCGCCCTCCTACGAGCAGTACTTC	CASSLSQAPSYEQYF
TRBV5-1	TRBJ2-1	NA	TGCGCCAGCAGCTTGGCGGGTGAGCAGTTCTTC	CASSLAGEQFF
TRBV27	TRBJ2-1	NA	TGTGCCAGCAGTGGGGGAGCCTTCGAGAATGAGCAGTTCTTC	CASSGGAFENEQFF
TRBV23-1	TRBJ1-5	TRBD1	TGCGCCAGCAGTCCCTACATCAAGCAGGGGCAGGGGGCTCATCAGCCCCAGCATTTT	CASSPYIKQGQGAHQPQHF
TRBV27	TRBJ2-3	NA	TGTGCCAGCAGTGGACCTAGTGGCGGCACAGATACGCAGTATTTT	CASSGPSGGTDTQYF
TRBV15	TRBJ2-5	TRBD1	TGTGCCACCAGCAGAGGAGGGGGCGAGGAGACCCAGTACTTC	CATSRGGGEETQYF
TRBV7-9	TRBJ2-7	TRBD2	TGTGCCAGCAGCACTAGCGGGAAGCCTTCCTACGAGCAGTACTTC	CASSTSGKPSYEQYF